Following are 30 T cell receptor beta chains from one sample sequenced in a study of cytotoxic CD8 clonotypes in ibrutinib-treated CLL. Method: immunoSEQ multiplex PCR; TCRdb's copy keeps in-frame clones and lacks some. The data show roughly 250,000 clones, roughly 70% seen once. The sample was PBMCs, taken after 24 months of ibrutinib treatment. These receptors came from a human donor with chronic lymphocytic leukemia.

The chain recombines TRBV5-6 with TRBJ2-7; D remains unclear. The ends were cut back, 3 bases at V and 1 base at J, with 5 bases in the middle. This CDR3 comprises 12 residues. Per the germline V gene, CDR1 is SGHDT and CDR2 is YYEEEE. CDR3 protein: CASSSWSYEQYF. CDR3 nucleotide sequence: TGTGCCAGCAGCTCTTGGTCCTACGAGCAGTACTTC.

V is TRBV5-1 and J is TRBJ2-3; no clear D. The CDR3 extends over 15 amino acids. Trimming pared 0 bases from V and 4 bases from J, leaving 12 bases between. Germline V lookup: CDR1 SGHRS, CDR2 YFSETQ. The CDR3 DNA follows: TGCGCCAGCAGCTTGGAATTCGCAGCGTCAGATACGCAGTATTTT. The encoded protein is CASSLEFAASDTQYF. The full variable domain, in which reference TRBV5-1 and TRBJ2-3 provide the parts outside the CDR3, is KAGVTQTPRYLIKTRGQQVTLSCSPISGHRSVSWYQQTPGQGLQFLFEYFSETQRNKGNFPGRFSGRQFSNSRSEMNVSTLELGDSALYLCASSLEFAASDTQYFGPGTRLTVL.

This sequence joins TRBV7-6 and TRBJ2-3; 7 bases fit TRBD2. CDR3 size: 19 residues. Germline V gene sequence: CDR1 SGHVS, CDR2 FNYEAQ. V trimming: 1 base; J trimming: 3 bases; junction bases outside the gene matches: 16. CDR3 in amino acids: CASSLVVQREGQNTDTQYF. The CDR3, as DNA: TGTGCCAGCAGCTTAGTGGTACAAAGGGAGGGCCAAAATACAGATACGCAGTATTTT.

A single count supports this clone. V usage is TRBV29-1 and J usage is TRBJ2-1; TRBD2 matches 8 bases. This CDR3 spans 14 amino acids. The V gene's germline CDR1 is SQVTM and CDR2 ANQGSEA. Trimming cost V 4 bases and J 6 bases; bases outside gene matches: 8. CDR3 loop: CSVGGGLGVNEQFF. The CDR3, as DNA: TGCAGCGTTGGAGGGGGACTAGGGGTCAATGAGCAGTTCTTC.

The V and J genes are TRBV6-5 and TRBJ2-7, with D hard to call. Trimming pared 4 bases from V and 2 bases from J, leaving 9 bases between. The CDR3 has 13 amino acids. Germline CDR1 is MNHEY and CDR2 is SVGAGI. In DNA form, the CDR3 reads TGTGCCAGCAGTTGGGCGGAGACCTACGAGCAGTACTTC. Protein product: CASSWAETYEQYF.

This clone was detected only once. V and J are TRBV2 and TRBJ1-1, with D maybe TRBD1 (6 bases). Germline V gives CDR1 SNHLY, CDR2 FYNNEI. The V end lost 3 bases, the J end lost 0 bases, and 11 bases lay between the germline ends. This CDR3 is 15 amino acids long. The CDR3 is CASSDGQRMNTEAFF. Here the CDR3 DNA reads TGTGCCAGCAGTGACGGACAGCGGATGAACACTGAAGCTTTCTTT.

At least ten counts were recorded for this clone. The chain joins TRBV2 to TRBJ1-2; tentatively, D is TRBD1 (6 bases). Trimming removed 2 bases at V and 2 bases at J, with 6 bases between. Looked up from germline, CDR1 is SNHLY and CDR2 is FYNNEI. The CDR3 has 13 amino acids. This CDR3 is CASSEQGNYGYTF. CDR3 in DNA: TGTGCCAGCAGTGAACAGGGGAACTATGGCTACACCTTC.

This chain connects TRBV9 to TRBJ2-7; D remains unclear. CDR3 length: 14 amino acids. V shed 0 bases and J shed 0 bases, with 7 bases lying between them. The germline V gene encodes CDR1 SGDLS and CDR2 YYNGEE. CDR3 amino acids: CASSVEGNSYEQYF. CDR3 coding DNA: TGTGCCAGCAGCGTAGAGGGTAACTCCTACGAGCAGTACTTC.

CDR3 sequence reads: CASSLIREGYTF. The DNA for the CDR3 is TGTGCCAGCAGCTTAATTAGGGAAGGCTACACCTTC. The V gene is TRBV7-8, the J gene TRBJ1-2; D ambiguous. The CDR3 extends over 12 amino acids. Germline assignment: CDR1 SGHVS and CDR2 FQNEAQ. Trimming removed 2 bases at V and 8 bases at J, with 9 bases between.

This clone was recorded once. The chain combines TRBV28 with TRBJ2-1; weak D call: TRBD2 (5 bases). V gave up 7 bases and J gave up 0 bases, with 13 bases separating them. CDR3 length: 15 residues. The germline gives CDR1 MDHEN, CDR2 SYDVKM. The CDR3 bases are TGTGCCAGCACCTTGCGAGGGAGCTCCTACAATGAGCAGTTCTTC. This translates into CASTLRGSSYNEQFF.

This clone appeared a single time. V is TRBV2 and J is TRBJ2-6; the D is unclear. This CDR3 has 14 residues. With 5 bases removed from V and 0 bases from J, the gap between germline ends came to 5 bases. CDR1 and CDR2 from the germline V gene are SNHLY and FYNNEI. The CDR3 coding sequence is TGTGCCAGCAGTTGGGTCTCTGGGGCCAACGTCCTGACTTTC. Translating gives CASSWVSGANVLTF.

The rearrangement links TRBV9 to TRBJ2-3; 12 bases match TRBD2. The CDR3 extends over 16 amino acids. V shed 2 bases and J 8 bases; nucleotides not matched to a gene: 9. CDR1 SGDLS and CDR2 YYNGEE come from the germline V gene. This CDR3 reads CASSVWTSGNGVTQYF. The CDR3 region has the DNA TGTGCCAGCAGCGTTTGGACTAGCGGGAACGGGGTTACGCAGTATTTT.

CDR3 in DNA: TGCAGCGTGTGTCCCGGGACTAGCGTACTCACAGATACGCAGTATTTT. This sequence encodes CSVCPGTSVLTDTQYF. This chain uses TRBV29-1 with TRBJ2-3, with 10 bases fitting TRBD2. V lost 6 bases, J lost 2 bases, and 11 bases stayed unmatched. Per the germline V gene, CDR1 is SQVTM and CDR2 is ANQGSEA. The CDR3 loop spans 16 amino acids.

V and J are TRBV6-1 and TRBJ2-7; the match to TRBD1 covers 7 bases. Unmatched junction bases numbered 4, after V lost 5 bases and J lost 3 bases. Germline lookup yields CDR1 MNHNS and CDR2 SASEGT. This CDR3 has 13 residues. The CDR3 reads CASSPNRGYEQYF. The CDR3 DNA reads TGTGCCAGCAGTCCCAACAGGGGCTACGAGCAGTACTTC.

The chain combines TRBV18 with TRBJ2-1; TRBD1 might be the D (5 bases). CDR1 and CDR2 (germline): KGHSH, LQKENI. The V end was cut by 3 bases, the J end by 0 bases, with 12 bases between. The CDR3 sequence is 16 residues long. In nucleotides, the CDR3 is TGTGCCAGCTCACCCTCGGACACCTTCTCCTACAATGAGCAGTTCTTC. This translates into CASSPSDTFSYNEQFF.

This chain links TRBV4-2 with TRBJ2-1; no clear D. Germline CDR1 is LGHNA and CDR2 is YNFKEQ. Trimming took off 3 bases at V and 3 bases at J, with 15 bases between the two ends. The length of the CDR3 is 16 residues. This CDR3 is CASSQASKGLYNEQFF. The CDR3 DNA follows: TGTGCCAGCAGCCAGGCTAGTAAGGGTCTCTACAATGAGCAGTTCTTC.

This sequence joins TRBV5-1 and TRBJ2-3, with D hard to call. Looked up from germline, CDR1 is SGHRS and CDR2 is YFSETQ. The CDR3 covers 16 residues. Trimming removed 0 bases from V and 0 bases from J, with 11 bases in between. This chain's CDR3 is CASSLGQEPSTDTQYF. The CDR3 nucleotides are TGCGCCAGCAGCTTGGGGCAAGAACCTAGCACAGATACGCAGTATTTT.

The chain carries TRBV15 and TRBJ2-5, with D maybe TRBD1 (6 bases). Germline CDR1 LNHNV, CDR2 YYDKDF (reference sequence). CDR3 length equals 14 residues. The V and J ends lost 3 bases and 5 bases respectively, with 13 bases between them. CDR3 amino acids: CATSSGQLGETQYF. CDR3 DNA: TGTGCCACCAGCAGCGGACAGTTAGGGGAGACCCAGTACTTC.

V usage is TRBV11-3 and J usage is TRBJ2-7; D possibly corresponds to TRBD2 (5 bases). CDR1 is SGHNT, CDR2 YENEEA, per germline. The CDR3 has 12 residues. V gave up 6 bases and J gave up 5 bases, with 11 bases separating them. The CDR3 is CASSRGSHEQYF. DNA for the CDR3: TGTGCCAGCAGTCGGGGTTCTCACGAGCAGTACTTC.

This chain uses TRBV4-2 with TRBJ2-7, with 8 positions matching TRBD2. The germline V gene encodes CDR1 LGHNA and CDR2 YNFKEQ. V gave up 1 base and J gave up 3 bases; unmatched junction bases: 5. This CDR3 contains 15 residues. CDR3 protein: CASSQAQAGVYEQYF. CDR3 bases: TGTGCCAGCAGCCAAGCGCAAGCGGGAGTCTACGAGCAGTACTTC.

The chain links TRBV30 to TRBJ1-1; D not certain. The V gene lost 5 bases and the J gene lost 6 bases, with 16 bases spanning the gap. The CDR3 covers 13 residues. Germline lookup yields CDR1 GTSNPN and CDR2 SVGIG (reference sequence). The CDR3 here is CAWGRGLTSEAFF. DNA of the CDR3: TGTGCCTGGGGCCGAGGTCTGACCTCTGAAGCTTTCTTT.

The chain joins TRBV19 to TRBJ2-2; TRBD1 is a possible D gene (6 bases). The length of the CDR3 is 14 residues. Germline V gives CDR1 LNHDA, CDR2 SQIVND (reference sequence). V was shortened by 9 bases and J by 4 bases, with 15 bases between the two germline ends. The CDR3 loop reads CASRNGQTTGELFF. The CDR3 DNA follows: TGTGCCAGCCGGAACGGACAGACCACCGGGGAGCTGTTTTTT.

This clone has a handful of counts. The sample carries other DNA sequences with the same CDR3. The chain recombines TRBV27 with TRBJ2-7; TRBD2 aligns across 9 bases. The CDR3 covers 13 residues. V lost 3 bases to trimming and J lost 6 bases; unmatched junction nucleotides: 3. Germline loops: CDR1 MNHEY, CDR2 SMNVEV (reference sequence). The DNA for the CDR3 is TGTGCCAGCAGTTTGGGACTAGCTCTCGAGCAGTACTTC. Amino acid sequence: CASSLGLALEQYF.

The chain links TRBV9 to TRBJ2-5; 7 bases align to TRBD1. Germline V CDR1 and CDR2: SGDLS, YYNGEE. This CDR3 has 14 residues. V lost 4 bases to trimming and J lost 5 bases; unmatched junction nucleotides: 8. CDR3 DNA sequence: TGTGCCAGCAGCCCTCAAGACAGGGTGGAGACCCAGTACTTC. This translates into CASSPQDRVETQYF.

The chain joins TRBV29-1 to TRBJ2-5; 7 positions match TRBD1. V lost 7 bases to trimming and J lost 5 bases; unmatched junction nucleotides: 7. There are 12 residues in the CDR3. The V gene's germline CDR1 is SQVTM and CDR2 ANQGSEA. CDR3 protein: CSGHRQGETQYF. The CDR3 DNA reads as TGCAGCGGACATCGACAGGGTGAGACCCAGTACTTC.

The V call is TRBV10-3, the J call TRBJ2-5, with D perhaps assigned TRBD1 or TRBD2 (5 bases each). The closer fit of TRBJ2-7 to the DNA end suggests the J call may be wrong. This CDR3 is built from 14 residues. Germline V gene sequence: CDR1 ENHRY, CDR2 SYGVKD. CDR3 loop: CAISSGTESYEQYF. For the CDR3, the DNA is TGTGCCATCTCCTCCGGGACGGAGTCCTACGAGCAGTACTTC.

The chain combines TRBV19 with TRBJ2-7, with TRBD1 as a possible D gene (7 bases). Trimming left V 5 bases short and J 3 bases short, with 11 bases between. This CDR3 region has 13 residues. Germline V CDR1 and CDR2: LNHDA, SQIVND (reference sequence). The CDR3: CASSPRGDYEQYF. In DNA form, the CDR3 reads TGTGCCAGTAGTCCCAGGGGGGACTACGAGCAGTACTTC.

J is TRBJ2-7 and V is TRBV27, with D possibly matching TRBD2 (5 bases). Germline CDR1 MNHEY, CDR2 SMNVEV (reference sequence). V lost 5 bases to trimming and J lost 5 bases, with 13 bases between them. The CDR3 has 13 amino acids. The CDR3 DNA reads TGTGCCAGCAGTCCCGTTAGCGATCACGAGCAGTACTTC. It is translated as CASSPVSDHEQYF.

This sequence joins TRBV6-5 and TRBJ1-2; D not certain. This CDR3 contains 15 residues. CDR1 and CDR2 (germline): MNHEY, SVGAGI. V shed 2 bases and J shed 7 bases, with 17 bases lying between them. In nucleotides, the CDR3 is TGTGCCAGCAGTTACGAAACGTCGGGGTGGCTTGGCTACACCTTC. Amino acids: CASSYETSGWLGYTF.

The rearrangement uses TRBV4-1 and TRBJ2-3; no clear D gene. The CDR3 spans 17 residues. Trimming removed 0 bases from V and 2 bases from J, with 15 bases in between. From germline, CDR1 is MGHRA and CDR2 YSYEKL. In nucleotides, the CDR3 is TGCGCCAGCAGCCAAGATCCGGGCACCTCTAACACAGATACGCAGTATTTT. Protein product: CASSQDPGTSNTDTQYF.